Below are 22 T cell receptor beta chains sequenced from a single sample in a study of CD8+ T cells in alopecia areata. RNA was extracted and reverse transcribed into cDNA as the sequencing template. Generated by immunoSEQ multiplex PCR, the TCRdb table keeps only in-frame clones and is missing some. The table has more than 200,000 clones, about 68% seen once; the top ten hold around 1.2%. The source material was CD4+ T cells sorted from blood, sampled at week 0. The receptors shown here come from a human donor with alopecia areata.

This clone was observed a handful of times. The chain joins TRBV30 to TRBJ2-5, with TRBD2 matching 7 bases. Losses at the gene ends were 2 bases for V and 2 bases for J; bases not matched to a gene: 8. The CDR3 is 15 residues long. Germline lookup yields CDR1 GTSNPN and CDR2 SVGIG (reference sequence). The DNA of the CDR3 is TGTGCCTGGAGTACCGGACTAGGCCGACAAGAGACCCAGTACTTC. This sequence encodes CAWSTGLGRQETQYF.

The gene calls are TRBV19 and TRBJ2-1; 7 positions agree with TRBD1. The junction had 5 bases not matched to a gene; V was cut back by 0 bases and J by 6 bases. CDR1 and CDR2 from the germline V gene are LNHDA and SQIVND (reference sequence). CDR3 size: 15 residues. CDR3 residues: CASSIDPGQLNEQFF. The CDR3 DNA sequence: TGTGCCAGTAGTATAGATCCGGGACAGCTCAATGAGCAGTTCTTC.

CDR3 coding DNA: TGTGCCAGCAGCCACCCGACAGTGTCACCCTACGAGCAGTACTTC. Translating gives CASSHPTVSPYEQYF. This chain uses TRBV11-2 with TRBJ2-7; the D gene is possibly TRBD1 (5 bases). Trimming left V 5 bases short and J 2 bases short, with 16 bases between. The CDR3 covers 15 residues. Germline values: CDR1 SGHAT, CDR2 FQNNGV.

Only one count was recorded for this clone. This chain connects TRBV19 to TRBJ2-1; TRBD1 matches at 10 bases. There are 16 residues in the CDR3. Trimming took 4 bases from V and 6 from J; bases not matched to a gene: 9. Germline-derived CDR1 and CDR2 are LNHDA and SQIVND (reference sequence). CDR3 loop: CASSTTGTGVGNEQFF. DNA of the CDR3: TGTGCCAGTAGTACAACCGGGACAGGGGTCGGCAATGAGCAGTTCTTC.

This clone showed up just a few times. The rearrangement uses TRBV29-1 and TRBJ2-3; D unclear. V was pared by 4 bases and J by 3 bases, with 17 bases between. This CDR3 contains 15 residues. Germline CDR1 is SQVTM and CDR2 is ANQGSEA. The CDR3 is CSVGPGQAPTDTQYF. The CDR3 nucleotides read TGCAGCGTTGGCCCCGGCCAGGCCCCAACAGATACGCAGTATTTT.

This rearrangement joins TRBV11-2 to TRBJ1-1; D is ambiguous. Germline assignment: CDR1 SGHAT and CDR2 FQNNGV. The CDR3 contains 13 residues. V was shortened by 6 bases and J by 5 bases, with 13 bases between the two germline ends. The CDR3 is CASRPKVGTEAFF. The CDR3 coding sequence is TGTGCCAGCAGGCCAAAGGTTGGGACTGAAGCTTTCTTT. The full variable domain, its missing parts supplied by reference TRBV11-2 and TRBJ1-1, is EAGVAQSPRYKIIEKRQSVAFWCNPISGHATLYWYQQILGQGPKLLIQFQNNGVVDDSQLPKDRFSAERLKGVDSTLKIQPAKLEDSAVYLCASRPKVGTEAFFGQGTRLTVV.

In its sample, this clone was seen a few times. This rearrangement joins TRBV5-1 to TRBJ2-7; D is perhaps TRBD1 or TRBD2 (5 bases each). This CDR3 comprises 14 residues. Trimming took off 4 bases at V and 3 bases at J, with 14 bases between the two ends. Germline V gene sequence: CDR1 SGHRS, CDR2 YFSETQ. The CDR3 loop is CASSTSGRSYEQYF. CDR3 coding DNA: TGCGCCAGCAGCACGTCGGGACGGAGCTACGAGCAGTACTTC.

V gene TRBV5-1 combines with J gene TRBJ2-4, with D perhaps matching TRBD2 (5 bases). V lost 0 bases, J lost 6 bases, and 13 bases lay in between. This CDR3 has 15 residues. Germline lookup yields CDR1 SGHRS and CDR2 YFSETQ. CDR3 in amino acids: CASSLAIGSGNIQYF. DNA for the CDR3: TGCGCCAGCAGCTTGGCCATAGGGAGTGGAAACATTCAGTACTTC.

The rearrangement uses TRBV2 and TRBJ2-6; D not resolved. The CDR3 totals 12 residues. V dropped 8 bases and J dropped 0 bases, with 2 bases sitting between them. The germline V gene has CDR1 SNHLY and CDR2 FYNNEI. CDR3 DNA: TGTGCCAGCTACTCTGGGGCCAACGTCCTGACTTTC. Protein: CASYSGANVLTF.

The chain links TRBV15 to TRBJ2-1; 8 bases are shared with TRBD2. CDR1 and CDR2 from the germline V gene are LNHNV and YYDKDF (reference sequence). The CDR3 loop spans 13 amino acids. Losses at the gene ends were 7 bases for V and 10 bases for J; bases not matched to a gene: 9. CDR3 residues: CATTFIAGFEQFF. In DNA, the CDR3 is TGTGCCACCACCTTCATAGCGGGGTTCGAGCAGTTCTTC.

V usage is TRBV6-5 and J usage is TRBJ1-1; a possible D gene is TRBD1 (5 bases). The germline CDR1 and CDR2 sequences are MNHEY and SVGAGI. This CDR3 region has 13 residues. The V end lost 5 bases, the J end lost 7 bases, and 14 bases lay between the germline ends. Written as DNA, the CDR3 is TGTGCCAGCAGTAACCGACAGTCCCGTGAAGCTTTCTTT. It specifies CASSNRQSREAFF.

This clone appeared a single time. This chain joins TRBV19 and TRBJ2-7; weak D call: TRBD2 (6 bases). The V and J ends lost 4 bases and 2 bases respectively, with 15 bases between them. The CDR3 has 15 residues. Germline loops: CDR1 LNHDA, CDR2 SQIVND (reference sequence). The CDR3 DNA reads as TGTGCCAGTAGTAGCCCGGGACTGGGGACCTACGAGCAGTACTTC. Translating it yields CASSSPGLGTYEQYF.

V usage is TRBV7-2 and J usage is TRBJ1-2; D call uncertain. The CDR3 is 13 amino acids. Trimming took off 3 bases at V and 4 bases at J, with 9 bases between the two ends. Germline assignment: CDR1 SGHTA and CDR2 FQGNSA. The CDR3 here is CASSFGSSYGYTF. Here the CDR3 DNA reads TGTGCCAGCAGCTTCGGGAGTTCCTATGGCTACACCTTC.

DNA for the CDR3: TGTGCCAGCTCACTCGCCGGGACAGGGAATTCACCCCTCCACTTT. As protein: CASSLAGTGNSPLHF. V usage is TRBV18 and J usage is TRBJ1-6; 9 bases match TRBD1. Trimming took 4 bases from V and 7 from J; bases not matched to a gene: 5. CDR1 KGHSH and CDR2 LQKENI come from the germline V gene. The CDR3 runs 15 residues.

CDR3 DNA sequence: TGCAGCGTGTGCTGCGGGGCGAGCACAGATACGCAGTATTTT. Residues: CSVCCGASTDTQYF. The rearrangement joins TRBV29-1 to TRBJ2-3; the D gene is possibly TRBD2 (6 bases). Per germline, CDR1 SQVTM and CDR2 ANQGSEA. V gave up 6 bases and J gave up 0 bases, with 13 bases separating them. The CDR3 is made up of 14 amino acids.

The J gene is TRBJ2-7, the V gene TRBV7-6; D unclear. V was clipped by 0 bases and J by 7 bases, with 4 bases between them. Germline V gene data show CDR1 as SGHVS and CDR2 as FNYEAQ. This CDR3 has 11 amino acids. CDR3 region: CASSLAEEQYF. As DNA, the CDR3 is TGTGCCAGCAGCTTAGCGGAAGAGCAGTACTTC.

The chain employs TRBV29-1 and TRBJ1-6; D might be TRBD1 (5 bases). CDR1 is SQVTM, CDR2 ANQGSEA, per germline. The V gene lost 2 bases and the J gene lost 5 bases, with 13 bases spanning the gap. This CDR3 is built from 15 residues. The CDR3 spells CSVEWRGEHNSPLHF. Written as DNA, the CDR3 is TGCAGCGTTGAATGGAGGGGAGAGCATAATTCACCCCTCCACTTT.

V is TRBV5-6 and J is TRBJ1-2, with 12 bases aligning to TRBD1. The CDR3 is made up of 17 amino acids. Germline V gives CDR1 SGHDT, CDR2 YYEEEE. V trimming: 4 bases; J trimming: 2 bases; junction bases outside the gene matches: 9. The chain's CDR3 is CASSMGQGASGNYGYTF. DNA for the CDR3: TGTGCCAGCAGCATGGGACAGGGGGCAAGTGGAAACTATGGCTACACCTTC.

The CDR3 spells CASSDFGQLGNTIYF. The CDR3 region has the DNA TGTGCCAGCAGTGATTTTGGACAGCTGGGAAACACCATATATTTT. The chain links TRBV25-1 to TRBJ1-3; a weak D match, TRBD1 (6 bases). V was pared by 3 bases and J by 4 bases, with 13 bases between. CDR1 MGHDK and CDR2 SYGVNS come from the germline V gene. The CDR3 contains 15 residues.

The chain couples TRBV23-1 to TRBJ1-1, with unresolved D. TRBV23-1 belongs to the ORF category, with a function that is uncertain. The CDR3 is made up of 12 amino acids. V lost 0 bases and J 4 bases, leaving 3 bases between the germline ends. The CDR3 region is CASSQSTTEAFF. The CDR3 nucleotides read TGCGCCAGCAGTCAATCGACCACTGAAGCTTTCTTT.

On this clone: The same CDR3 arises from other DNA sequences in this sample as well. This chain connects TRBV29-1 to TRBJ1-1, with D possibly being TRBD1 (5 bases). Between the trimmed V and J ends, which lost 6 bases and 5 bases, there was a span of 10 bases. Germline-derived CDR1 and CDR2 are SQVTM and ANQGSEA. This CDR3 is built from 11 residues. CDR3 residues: CSVRGGTEAFF. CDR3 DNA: TGCAGCGTACGGGGGGGAACTGAAGCTTTCTTT.

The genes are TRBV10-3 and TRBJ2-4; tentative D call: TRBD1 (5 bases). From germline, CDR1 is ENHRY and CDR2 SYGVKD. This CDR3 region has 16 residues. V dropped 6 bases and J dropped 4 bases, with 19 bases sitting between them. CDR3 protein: CAISPEQGRMKNIQYF. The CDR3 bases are TGTGCCATCAGCCCCGAGCAGGGAAGAATGAAAAACATTCAGTACTTC.